The 13 T cell receptor beta chains presented below share a single source sample, sequenced in a study of shared clonotypes between healthy human individuals. TCRdb's table, derived via immunoSEQ multiplex PCR, lists solely in-frame clones and lacks some. Seen here are 1 million to 1.3 million clones, approximately 80% observed once, and the top ten hold around 0.6%. The sample consisted of memory CD4+ T cells from PBMCs. Subset here: CD45RA-negative fraction. These receptors were taken from a man younger than 35 in good health. Some clones in this sample may be carry-over from other donors' samples.

The rearrangement joins TRBV7-6 to TRBJ2-3, with D possibly TRBD1 on 5 matching bases. This CDR3 region has 14 residues. CDR1 is SGHVS, CDR2 FNYEAQ, per germline. V was cut by 5 bases and J by 4 bases, with 13 bases left in between. The CDR3 DNA follows: TGTGCCAGCAGCCAACGGTCAGGGTCAGATACGCAGTATTTT. Translated: CASSQRSGSDTQYF.

This clone was recorded many times. The chain combines TRBV2 with TRBJ2-6; no clear D gene. This CDR3 contains 12 residues. Germline CDR1 SNHLY, CDR2 FYNNEI. V lost 4 bases and J lost 3, with 1 base in between. In DNA form, the CDR3 reads TGTGCCAGCAGTGGTGGGGCCAACGTCCTGACTTTC. Its translation is CASSGGANVLTF. Combining the CDR3 with reference TRBV2 and TRBJ2-6 gives the whole variable domain EPEVTQTPSHQVTQMGQEVILRCVPISNHLYFYWYRQILGQKVEFLVSFYNNEISEKSEIFDDQFSVERPDGSNFTLKIRSTKLEDSAMYFCASSGGANVLTFGAGSRLTVL.

The V gene is TRBV28, the J gene TRBJ2-7; 10 bases agree with TRBD2. Germline V CDR1 and CDR2: MDHEN, SYDVKM. J gave up 4 bases and V 4 bases, and 13 bases lay outside the gene matches. This CDR3 spans 17 amino acids. CDR3: CASSSSWGSSGRYEQYF. The CDR3 nucleotides are TGTGCCAGCAGTTCGAGCTGGGGATCTAGCGGGAGATACGAGCAGTACTTC.

This clone has just one count. This rearrangement joins TRBV5-1 to TRBJ1-2; D is unresolved. The CDR3 sequence is 14 residues long. Germline loops: CDR1 SGHRS, CDR2 YFSETQ. The V end lost 4 bases, the J end lost 0 bases, and 10 bases lay between the germline ends. The CDR3 region is CASSHGQTNYGYTF. The CDR3 DNA reads TGCGCCAGCAGCCACGGGCAGACTAACTATGGCTACACCTTC.

CDR3 residues: CASSSTGGGTGANVLTF. CDR3 sequence (DNA): TGTGCCAGCAGCTCGACAGGGGGTGGCACTGGGGCCAACGTCCTGACTTTC. The V gene is TRBV11-3, the J gene TRBJ2-6, with 9 bases that match TRBD1. The germline gives CDR1 SGHNT, CDR2 YENEEA. CDR3 size: 17 residues. Unmatched junction bases numbered 6, after V lost 4 bases and J lost 2 bases. Drawing the rest from reference TRBV11-3 and TRBJ2-6, the complete variable domain is EAGVVQSPRYKIIEKKQPVAFWCNPISGHNTLYWYLQNLGQGPELLIRYENEEAVDDSQLPKDRFSAERLKGVDSTLKIQPAELGDSAVYLCASSSTGGGTGANVLTFGAGSRLTVL.

The chain couples TRBV5-6 to TRBJ2-7; the match to TRBD2 covers 8 bases. CDR3 length equals 14 residues. Trimming cost V 2 bases and J 0 bases; bases outside gene matches: 1. CDR1 SGHDT and CDR2 YYEEEE come from the germline V gene. The CDR3 DNA reads TGTGCCAGCAGCTTCAGCGGGAGCTCCTACGAGCAGTACTTC. It translates to CASSFSGSSYEQYF.

The genes are TRBV6-1 and TRBJ1-4; D unclear. Trimming took off 6 bases at V and 7 bases at J, with 15 bases between the two ends. CDR1 MNHNS and CDR2 SASEGT come from the germline V gene. The CDR3 contains 14 residues. The CDR3 bases are TGTGCCAGCAGGTCGAGTGATTGGGGTGAAAAACTGTTTTTT. Protein sequence: CASRSSDWGEKLFF.

The CDR3 DNA follows: TGCAGCGTTGAAGCTCTGGCCAACTACAATGAGCAGTTCTTC. Encoded protein: CSVEALANYNEQFF. This chain links TRBV29-1 with TRBJ2-1; no clear D gene. The CDR3 covers 14 residues. V lost 1 base and J lost 3, with 10 bases in between. Germline values: CDR1 SQVTM, CDR2 ANQGSEA.

The chain employs TRBV6-5 and TRBJ1-3; the D gene is possibly TRBD1 (5 bases). Germline V gene data show CDR1 as MNHEY and CDR2 as SVGAGI. The CDR3 contains 15 residues. V dropped 0 bases and J dropped 1 base, with 7 bases sitting between them. The CDR3, as DNA: TGTGCCAGCAGTTACTCAGGGGTTTCTGGAAACACCATATATTTT. It codes for CASSYSGVSGNTIYF.

This clone was observed a few times. This rearrangement joins TRBV5-6 to TRBJ2-7; TRBD1 agrees at 9 bases. In germline, CDR1 is SGHDT, CDR2 YYEEEE. J lost 1 base, V lost 4 bases, and 9 bases had no gene match. This CDR3 has 16 amino acids. This chain's CDR3 is CASSARGQGLSYEQYF. CDR3 in DNA: TGTGCCAGCAGCGCCAGGGGACAGGGCTTGTCCTACGAGCAGTACTTC. Together with reference TRBV5-6 and TRBJ2-7, the CDR3 gives the full variable domain: DAGVTQSPTHLIKTRGQQVTLRCSPKSGHDTVSWYQQALGQGPQFIFQYYEEEERQRGNFPDRFSGHQFPNYSSELNVNALLLGDSALYLCASSARGQGLSYEQYFGPGTRLTVT.

The chain combines TRBV5-1 with TRBJ1-1, with 8 bases identical to TRBD1. Unmatched junction bases numbered 11, after V lost 4 bases and J lost 6 bases. Germline-derived CDR1 and CDR2 are SGHRS and YFSETQ. The length of the CDR3 is 15 residues. CDR3 residues: CASSTRQGRNPEAFF. DNA for the CDR3: TGCGCCAGCAGCACCCGACAGGGGAGAAACCCTGAAGCTTTCTTT.

V is TRBV5-4 and J is TRBJ2-5, with D possibly being TRBD1 (5 bases). Germline CDR1 is SGHNT and CDR2 is YYREEE (reference sequence). This CDR3 has 14 residues. The V gene lost 5 bases and the J gene lost 5 bases, with 16 bases spanning the gap. As DNA, the CDR3 is TGTGCCAGCAGACAGGACCTAGTCGGGGAGACCCAGTACTTC. Amino acids: CASRQDLVGETQYF.

The chain has TRBV27 and TRBJ2-7; D not certain. Trimming removed 6 bases at V and 0 bases at J, with 9 bases between. The CDR3 extends over 13 amino acids. Germline CDR1 is MNHEY and CDR2 is SMNVEV (reference sequence). DNA for the CDR3: TGTGCCAGCAGAATAGGAAACTCCTACGAGCAGTACTTC. Its translation: CASRIGNSYEQYF.